This TCR beta chain was retrieved from a study of cytomegalovirus exposure and HLA in healthy donors. The V gene's germline CDR1 is SNHLY and CDR2 FYNNEI. V lost 5 bases, J lost 6 bases, and 16 bases lay in between. The CDR3 runs to 14 residues. Using immunoSEQ multiplex PCR, the repertoire was profiled, and TCRdb retains in-frame clones only, with some absent. The table shows tens of thousands of clones, with 90% to 95% occurring only once. Sequencing was done on a sample of PBMCs. The J gene is TRBJ1-1, the V gene TRBV2; D is undetermined. The sequence derives from a man aged 18 to 30 in good health and CMV-seronegative. CDR3 DNA: TGTGCCAGCAGTTCCGAAACGAGGGCATCTGAAGCTTTCTTT. Protein: CASSSETRASEAFF.